A selection of T cell receptor beta chains follows, all from one sample in a study of blood T cell repertoires in COVID-19. TCRdb's table, derived via immunoSEQ multiplex PCR, lists solely in-frame clones and lacks some. The table shows approximately 200,000 clones, with 70% to 90% occurring only once. The sample consisted of peripheral blood. The receptors derive from a young man with active or convalescent COVID-19. Each CDR3 is given with its conserved first and last residue. Fields, in order: clone size, J gene, V gene, D gene, CDR3 DNA, CDR3 protein. D genes are given only for firm matches. Not all rows give a size; the values are once, few, many and, for expanded clones, a class.

size: NA
J: TRBJ1-1
V: TRBV28
D: NA
DNA: TGTGCCAGCACCCACGTCGTATCCGGGACAAGGAACACTGAAGCTTTCTTT
CDR3: CASTHVVSGTRNTEAFF

size: many
J: TRBJ2-3
V: TRBV6-4
D: NA
DNA: TGTGCCAGCAGTGCCTCAACAGGGCAGGGATCGGATACGCAGTATTTT
CDR3: CASSASTGQGSDTQYF

size: NA
J: TRBJ2-2
V: TRBV7-2
D: NA
DNA: TGTGCCAGCAGCGGACAAAGTCGTATCCAGAACACCGGGGAGCTGTTTTTT
CDR3: CASSGQSRIQNTGELFF

size: NA
J: TRBJ2-7
V: TRBV11-3
D: TRBD2
DNA: TGTGCCAGCAGCGGAAGCGGGAGAGGCTACGAGCAGTACTTC
CDR3: CASSGSGRGYEQYF

size: NA
J: TRBJ1-5
V: TRBV19
D: TRBD1
DNA: TGTGCCAGTAGGCCGACAGGGCTCAATCAGCCCCAGCATTTT
CDR3: CASRPTGLNQPQHF

size: once
J: TRBJ1-5
V: TRBV7-9
D: NA
DNA: TGTGCCAGCAGCTTAGCAGGAGGGGAAAATCAGCCCCAGCATTTT
CDR3: CASSLAGGENQPQHF

size: NA
J: TRBJ2-2
V: TRBV7-2
D: TRBD2
DNA: TGTGCCAGCAGCCCCGCCGGGGGGGCTAATGGCGGGGAGCTGTTTTTT
CDR3: CASSPAGGANGGELFF

size: NA
J: TRBJ1-1
V: TRBV7-9
D: NA
DNA: TGTGCCAGCAGCCGGACAGAACCCAACACTGAAGCTTTCTTT
CDR3: CASSRTEPNTEAFF

size: few
J: TRBJ1-2
V: TRBV7-2
D: NA
DNA: TGTGCCAGCAGCTTAGTTGGGCGCGCTAACTATGGCTACACCTTC
CDR3: CASSLVGRANYGYTF

size: once
J: TRBJ2-3
V: TRBV27
D: NA
DNA: TGTGCCAGCAGTACAGAGCATAGCACAGATACGCAGTATTTT
CDR3: CASSTEHSTDTQYF

size: NA
J: TRBJ1-5
V: TRBV6-5
D: TRBD1
DNA: TGTGCCGGGGGTAGACAGGGAACGAGCAATCAGCCCCAGCATTTT
CDR3: CAGGRQGTSNQPQHF

size: NA
J: TRBJ2-3
V: TRBV30
D: NA
DNA: TGTGCCTGGACTAATACAGGAGGCACAGATACGCAGTATTTT
CDR3: CAWTNTGGTDTQYF

size: NA
J: TRBJ2-7
V: TRBV14
D: TRBD1
DNA: TGTGCCAGCAGCGAAGACAGGGGGATACACTACGAGCAGTACTTC
CDR3: CASSEDRGIHYEQYF

size: NA
J: TRBJ2-3
V: TRBV5-4
D: TRBD1
DNA: TGTGCCAGCAGCCAAGGACAGGGGGCGGCAGATACGCAGTATTTT
CDR3: CASSQGQGAADTQYF

size: NA
J: TRBJ2-7
V: TRBV5-4
D: TRBD2
DNA: TGTGCCAGCAGCTGGGGGACTAACGAGCAGTACTTC
CDR3: CASSWGTNEQYF

size: NA
J: TRBJ2-1
V: TRBV4-1
D: TRBD2
DNA: TGCGCCAGCAGCCAAGATCCCACGGGAGGGTCCAATGAGCAGTTCTTC
CDR3: CASSQDPTGGSNEQFF

size: NA
J: TRBJ1-6
V: TRBV24-1
D: NA
DNA: TGTGCCACCAACCTACCCCCTTCCCATAATTCACCCCTCCACTTT
CDR3: CATNLPPSHNSPLHF

size: NA
J: TRBJ1-6
V: TRBV2
D: NA
DNA: TGTGCCAGCATCTACGAACCTGCGGGGCTGAAAAATAATTCACCCCTCCACTTT
CDR3: CASIYEPAGLKNNSPLHF

size: NA
J: TRBJ2-7
V: TRBV5-1
D: TRBD2
DNA: TGCGCCAGCAGCTTGGTAGGTAGCGGGGGATACGAGCAGTACTTC
CDR3: CASSLVGSGGYEQYF

size: NA
J: TRBJ1-2
V: TRBV2
D: NA
DNA: TGTGCCAGCAGTGTCATGGGAGCGGAGTATGGCTACACCTTC
CDR3: CASSVMGAEYGYTF

size: NA
J: TRBJ1-1
V: TRBV18
D: NA
DNA: TGTGCCAGCTCAGCCACAGGGTCGGGCACTGAAGCTTTCTTT
CDR3: CASSATGSGTEAFF

size: NA
J: TRBJ1-2
V: TRBV6-5
D: NA
DNA: TGTGCCAGCAGGGGGAGCTATGGCTACACCTTC
CDR3: CASRGSYGYTF

size: NA
J: TRBJ2-7
V: TRBV4-2
D: TRBD2
DNA: TGTGCCAGCAGCCAGGGGACTAGCGGGACCCAGGGGGGCGAGCAGTACTTC
CDR3: CASSQGTSGTQGGEQYF

size: NA
J: TRBJ2-5
V: TRBV5-4
D: NA
DNA: TGTGCCAGCAGCTTGGGGGCAGGGTTAGAGACCCAGTACTTC
CDR3: CASSLGAGLETQYF

size: NA
J: TRBJ2-2
V: TRBV4-1
D: TRBD1
DNA: TGCGCCAGCAGCCAAGAAAAAAATGGACAGGGAGGCACCGGGGAGCTGTTTTTT
CDR3: CASSQEKNGQGGTGELFF

size: NA
J: TRBJ1-2
V: TRBV21-1
D: NA
DNA: TGTGCCAGCAGCACGCCACCTGAGGGCCCATCTCATCTCGGCTACACCTTC
CDR3: CASSTPPEGPSHLGYTF

size: few
J: TRBJ2-7
V: TRBV6-5
D: NA
DNA: TGTGCCAGCAGTTACTCAAGGACAGTCTCCTACGAGCAGTACTTC
CDR3: CASSYSRTVSYEQYF

size: NA
J: TRBJ1-6
V: TRBV9
D: NA
DNA: TGTGCCAGCAGCGCTTCTAGCTCCTATAATTCACCCCTCCACTTT
CDR3: CASSASSSYNSPLHF

size: NA
J: TRBJ1-2
V: TRBV19
D: NA
DNA: TGTGCCAGTAGAGGACAGAGTTATAACTATGGCTACACCTTC
CDR3: CASRGQSYNYGYTF

size: NA
J: TRBJ1-5
V: TRBV19
D: TRBD1
DNA: TGTGCCAGTAGTGTGGGGGACAGGGACAATCAGCCCCAGCATTTT
CDR3: CASSVGDRDNQPQHF

size: NA
J: TRBJ2-1
V: TRBV4-3
D: TRBD2
DNA: TGCGCCAGCAGCCAATTATCCGATAGCGGGATTGCTGAGCAGTTCTTC
CDR3: CASSQLSDSGIAEQFF

size: NA
J: TRBJ1-2
V: TRBV5-1
D: NA
DNA: TGCGCCAGCAGCAGGGGTACGGACGGATACTATGGCTACACCTTC
CDR3: CASSRGTDGYYGYTF

size: few
J: TRBJ2-1
V: TRBV6-5
D: NA
DNA: TGTGCCAGCAGCCTCCAGGGAGGGGGTAACAATGAGCAGTTCTTC
CDR3: CASSLQGGGNNEQFF

size: NA
J: TRBJ2-5
V: TRBV3-1/TRBV3-2
D: TRBD1
DNA: TGTGCCAGCAGCCGCCCACAGGGGGCGCGGGCCCAAGAGACCCAGTACTTC
CDR3: CASSRPQGARAQETQYF

size: NA
J: TRBJ2-5
V: TRBV29-1
D: TRBD1
DNA: TGCAGCGTTGACGGGCAGGGGGCGGGTTGGAGAGAGACCCAGTACTTC
CDR3: CSVDGQGAGWRETQYF

size: NA
J: TRBJ1-5
V: TRBV4-2
D: NA
DNA: TGTGCCAGCAGCCCTGAAGACGGGAGCAATCAGCCCCAGCATTTT
CDR3: CASSPEDGSNQPQHF

size: NA
J: TRBJ2-7
V: TRBV18
D: TRBD2
DNA: TGTGCCAGCTCACCCCTAGCGGGAGGAGGGAACGAGCAGTACTTC
CDR3: CASSPLAGGGNEQYF

size: few
J: TRBJ2-2
V: TRBV4-2
D: NA
DNA: TGTGCCAGCAGCCAAGGTGACAGTGACACCGGGGAGCTGTTTTTT
CDR3: CASSQGDSDTGELFF

size: NA
J: TRBJ2-1
V: TRBV5-5
D: TRBD2
DNA: TGTGCCAGCAGCTTGGACTCCGGGACTAGCCTCAATGAGCAGTTCTTC
CDR3: CASSLDSGTSLNEQFF

size: NA
J: TRBJ1-2
V: TRBV27
D: NA
DNA: TGTGCCAGCAGTTTATCGAGGGACTCCAGGAGGGGCTACACCTTC
CDR3: CASSLSRDSRRGYTF

size: NA
J: TRBJ2-5
V: TRBV30
D: NA
DNA: TGTGCCTGGATAGTGGGAGGTGGGGAGACCCAGTACTTC
CDR3: CAWIVGGGETQYF

size: few
J: TRBJ1-4
V: TRBV7-2
D: TRBD1
DNA: TGTGCCAGCAGCTCCCACGGACAGGGGGGGAATGAAAAACTGTTTTTT
CDR3: CASSSHGQGGNEKLFF

size: NA
J: TRBJ1-2
V: TRBV11-2
D: NA
DNA: TGTGCCAGCAGCTTAGACCCGACAGGACCGTATGGCTACACCTTC
CDR3: CASSLDPTGPYGYTF

size: NA
J: TRBJ2-7
V: TRBV19
D: NA
DNA: TGTGCCAGTGGGGCCCAGATGGGTTACGAGCAGTACTTC
CDR3: CASGAQMGYEQYF

size: NA
J: TRBJ2-3
V: TRBV4-2
D: TRBD2
DNA: TGTGCCAGCAGCCAAGATACCCTAGCGGGAGTTGGAGGGCCAGATACGCAGTATTTT
CDR3: CASSQDTLAGVGGPDTQYF

size: once
J: TRBJ2-7
V: TRBV2
D: TRBD1
DNA: TGTGCCAGCGGGACAGCCGCCTACGAGCAGTACTTC
CDR3: CASGTAAYEQYF

size: NA
J: TRBJ1-6
V: TRBV7-9
D: NA
DNA: TGTGCCAGCAGCTTAGTACTTTCGGGGAAACATTCACCCCTCCACTTT
CDR3: CASSLVLSGKHSPLHF

size: NA
J: TRBJ1-1
V: TRBV28
D: TRBD1
DNA: TGTGCCAGCCAGACAGGGACTAACACTGAAGCTTTCTTT
CDR3: CASQTGTNTEAFF

size: NA
J: TRBJ2-7
V: TRBV4-1
D: TRBD1
DNA: TGCGCCAGCAGTCAAACAGGGGACCCCTCCTACGAGCAGTACTTC
CDR3: CASSQTGDPSYEQYF

size: NA
J: TRBJ2-3
V: TRBV30
D: TRBD2
DNA: TGTGCCTGGAGTCCGACCCGGACTAGCGGATACACAGATACGCAGTATTTT
CDR3: CAWSPTRTSGYTDTQYF

size: NA
J: TRBJ2-2
V: TRBV5-4
D: TRBD2
DNA: TGTGCCAGCAGCGCCTCGACTAGCGGGAGGGGGTCCGGGGAGCTGTTTTTT
CDR3: CASSASTSGRGSGELFF

size: NA
J: TRBJ2-1
V: TRBV6-1
D: TRBD2
DNA: TGTGCCAGCAGTGAAATCGGCGGGAGTCCTGTCAATGAGCAGTTCTTC
CDR3: CASSEIGGSPVNEQFF

size: few
J: TRBJ2-7
V: TRBV11-2
D: NA
DNA: TGTGCCAGCAGCTCCCTTATCACGATTAGCGCCAGGCAGTACTTC
CDR3: CASSSLITISARQYF

size: NA
J: TRBJ2-5
V: TRBV12-5
D: NA
DNA: TGTGCTAGTGGTTTGGTAAACAGGGGGGGAGAGACCCAGTACTTC
CDR3: CASGLVNRGGETQYF